This TCR beta chain is from a study of blood T cell repertoires in COVID-19. Study information: The United States, Italy and Spain were the sources of the acute and convalescent COVID-19 samples. PBMCs, B-cell-depleted T cells, or T cells were the source of the cDNA or gDNA that made up the material.

In germline, CDR1 is SGHVS, CDR2 FQNEAQ. The V and J ends lost 10 bases and 0 bases respectively, with 21 bases between them. The CDR3 is 16 residues long. Per the original data handling: Amplification from reference gene primers served as the basis for estimated nucleated cell counts. Libraries were prepared by immunoSEQ multiplex PCR; TCRdb keeps only in-frame clonotypes and omits some of them. That table furnishes V, J and clone size, whereas the DNA furnished D and trimming. The sample holds around 100,000 clones; around nine tenths are singletons and the top ten take about 3.2%. The rearrangement joins TRBV7-8 to TRBJ1-2; a possible D gene is TRBD1 (6 bases). This TCR came from a human donor in a cohort sampled during active COVID-19. Sequencing was done on a sample of peripheral blood. The chain's CDR3 is CATNYFGQHANYGYTF. CDR3 DNA: TGTGCCACCAATTACTTCGGACAGCACGCTAACTATGGCTACACCTTC.